A single TCR beta chain is shown here with its context. The entry originates in a study of CD8 T cells in Susac syndrome. Reverse transcription used about 0.5 to 1 ug RNA and random hexamers. TCRdb redid the calling of the immunoSEQ multiplex PCR reads with MiXCR, one entry per CDR3 protein. The sample yields approximately 160,000 distinct CDR3 sequences, approximately 93% seen once. This clonotype originated in a human donor with multiple sclerosis. Sequenced input: CD4+ T cells from PBMCs.

The CDR3: CSASGGLAGVRDTQYF. CDR3 coding DNA: TGCAGTGCTAGTGGAGGACTAGCGGGGGTCCGGGATACGCAGTATTTT. The rearrangement joins TRBV20-1 to TRBJ2-3; 13 bases match TRBD2. The V segment lost 3 bases and the J segment 6 bases; nucleotides outside the gene matches: 9. The CDR3 sequence is 16 residues long. Germline CDR1 DFQATT, CDR2 SNEGSKA (reference sequence).